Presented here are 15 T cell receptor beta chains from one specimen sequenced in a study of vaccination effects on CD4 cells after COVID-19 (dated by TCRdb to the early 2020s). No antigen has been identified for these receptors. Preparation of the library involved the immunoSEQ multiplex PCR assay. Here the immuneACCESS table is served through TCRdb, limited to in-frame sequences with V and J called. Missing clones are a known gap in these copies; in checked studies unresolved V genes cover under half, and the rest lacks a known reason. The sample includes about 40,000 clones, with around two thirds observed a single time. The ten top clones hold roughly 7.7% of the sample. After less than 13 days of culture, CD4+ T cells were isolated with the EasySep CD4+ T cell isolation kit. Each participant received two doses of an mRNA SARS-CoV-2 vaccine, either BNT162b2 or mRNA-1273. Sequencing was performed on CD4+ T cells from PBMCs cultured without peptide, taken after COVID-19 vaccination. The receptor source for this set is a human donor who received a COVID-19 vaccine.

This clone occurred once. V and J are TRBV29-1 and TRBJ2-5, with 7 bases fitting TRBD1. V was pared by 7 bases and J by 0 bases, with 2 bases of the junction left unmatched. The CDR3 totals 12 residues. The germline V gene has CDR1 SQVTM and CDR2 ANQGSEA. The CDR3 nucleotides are TGCAGCGCACAGGGGTACCAAGAGACCCAGTACTTC. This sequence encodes CSAQGYQETQYF.

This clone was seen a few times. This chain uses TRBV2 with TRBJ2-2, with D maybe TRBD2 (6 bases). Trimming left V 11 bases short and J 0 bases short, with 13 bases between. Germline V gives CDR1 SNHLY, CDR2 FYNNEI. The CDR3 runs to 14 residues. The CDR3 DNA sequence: TGTGCCGGAGAAGCGGGTCCGAACACCGGGGAGCTGTTTTTT. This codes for CAGEAGPNTGELFF.

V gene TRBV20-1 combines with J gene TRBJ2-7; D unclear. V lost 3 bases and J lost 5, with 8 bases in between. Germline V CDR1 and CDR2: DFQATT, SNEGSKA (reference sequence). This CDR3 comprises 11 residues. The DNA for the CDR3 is TGCAGTGCTAGTTCCGGGCACGAGCAGTACTTC. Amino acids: CSASSGHEQYF.

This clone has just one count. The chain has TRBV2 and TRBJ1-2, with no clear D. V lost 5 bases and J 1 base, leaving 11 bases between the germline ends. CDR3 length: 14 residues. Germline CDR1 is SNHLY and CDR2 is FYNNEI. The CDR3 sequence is CASSFEKFNYGYTF. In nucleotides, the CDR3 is TGTGCCAGCAGTTTTGAGAAGTTTAACTATGGCTACACCTTC.

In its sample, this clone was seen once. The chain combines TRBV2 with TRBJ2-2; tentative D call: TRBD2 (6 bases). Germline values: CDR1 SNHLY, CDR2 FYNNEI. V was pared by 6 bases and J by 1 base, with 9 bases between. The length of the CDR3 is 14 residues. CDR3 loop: CASRRERNTGELFF. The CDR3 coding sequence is TGTGCCAGCAGACGGGAGAGGAACACCGGGGAGCTGTTTTTT.

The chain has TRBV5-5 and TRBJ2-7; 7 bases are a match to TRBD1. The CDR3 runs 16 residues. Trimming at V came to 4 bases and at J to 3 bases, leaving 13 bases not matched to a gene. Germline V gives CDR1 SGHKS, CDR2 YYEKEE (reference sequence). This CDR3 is CASSTGSGTVLYEQYF. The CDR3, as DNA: TGTGCCAGCAGCACGGGGTCCGGGACAGTCCTCTACGAGCAGTACTTC.

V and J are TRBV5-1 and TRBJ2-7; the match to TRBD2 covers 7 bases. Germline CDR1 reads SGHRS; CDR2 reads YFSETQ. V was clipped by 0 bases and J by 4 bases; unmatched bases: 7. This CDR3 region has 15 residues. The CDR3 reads CASSLGEGLSYEQYF. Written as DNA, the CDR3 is TGCGCCAGCAGCTTGGGGGAGGGATTGTCATACGAGCAGTACTTC.

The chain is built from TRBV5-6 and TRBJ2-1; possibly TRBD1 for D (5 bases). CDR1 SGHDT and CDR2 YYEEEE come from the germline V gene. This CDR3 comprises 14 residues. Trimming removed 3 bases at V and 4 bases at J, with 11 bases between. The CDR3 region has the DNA TGTGCCAGCAGCTCGGGTCAGGGATACAATGAGCAGTTCTTC. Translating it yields CASSSGQGYNEQFF.

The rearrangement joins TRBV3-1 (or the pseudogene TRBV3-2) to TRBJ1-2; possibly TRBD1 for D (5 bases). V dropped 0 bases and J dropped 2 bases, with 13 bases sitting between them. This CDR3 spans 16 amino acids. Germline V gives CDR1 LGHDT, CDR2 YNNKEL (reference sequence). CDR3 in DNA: TGTGCCAGCAGCCAAGATTGGGGCAGGAGAAACTATGGCTACACCTTC. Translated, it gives CASSQDWGRRNYGYTF.

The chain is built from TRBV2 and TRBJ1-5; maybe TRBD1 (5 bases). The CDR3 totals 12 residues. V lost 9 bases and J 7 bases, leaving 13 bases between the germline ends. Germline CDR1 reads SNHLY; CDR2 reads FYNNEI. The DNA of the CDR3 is TGTGCCAGTGCGCAGGGTAGGCAGCCCCAGCATTTT. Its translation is CASAQGRQPQHF. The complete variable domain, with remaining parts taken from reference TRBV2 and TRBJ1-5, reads EPEVTQTPSHQVTQMGQEVILRCVPISNHLYFYWYRQILGQKVEFLVSFYNNEISEKSEIFDDQFSVERPDGSNFTLKIRSTKLEDSAMYFCASAQGRQPQHFGDGTRLSIL.

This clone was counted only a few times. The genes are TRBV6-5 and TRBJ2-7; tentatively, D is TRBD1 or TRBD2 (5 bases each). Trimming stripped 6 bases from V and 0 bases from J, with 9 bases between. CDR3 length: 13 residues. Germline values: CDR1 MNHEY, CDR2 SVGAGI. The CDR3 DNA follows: TGTGCCAGCAGCCGGGACCGCTCCTACGAGCAGTACTTC. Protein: CASSRDRSYEQYF.

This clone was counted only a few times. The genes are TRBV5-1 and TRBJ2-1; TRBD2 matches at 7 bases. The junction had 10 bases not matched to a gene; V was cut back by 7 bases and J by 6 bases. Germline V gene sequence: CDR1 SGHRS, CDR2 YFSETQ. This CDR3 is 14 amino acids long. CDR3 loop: CASEPSGVSNEQFF. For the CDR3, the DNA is TGCGCCAGCGAACCCAGCGGGGTGAGCAATGAGCAGTTCTTC. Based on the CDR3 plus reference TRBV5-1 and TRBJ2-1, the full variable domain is KAGVTQTPRYLIKTRGQQVTLSCSPISGHRSVSWYQQTPGQGLQFLFEYFSETQRNKGNFPGRFSGRQFSNSRSEMNVSTLELGDSALYLCASEPSGVSNEQFFGPGTRLTVL.

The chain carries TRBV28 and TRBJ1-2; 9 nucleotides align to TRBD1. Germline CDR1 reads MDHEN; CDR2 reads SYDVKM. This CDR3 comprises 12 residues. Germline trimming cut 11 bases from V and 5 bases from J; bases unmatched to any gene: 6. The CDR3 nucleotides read TGTGCCGGAGGGGGGACAGGGTATGGCTACACCTTC. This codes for CAGGGTGYGYTF.

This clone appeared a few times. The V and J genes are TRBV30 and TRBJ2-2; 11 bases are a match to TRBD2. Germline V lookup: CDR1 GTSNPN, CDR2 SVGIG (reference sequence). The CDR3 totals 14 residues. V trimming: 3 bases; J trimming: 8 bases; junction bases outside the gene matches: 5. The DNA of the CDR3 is TGTGCCTGGAGGATGGGGACTAGCGGTGGGGAGCTGTTTTTT. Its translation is CAWRMGTSGGELFF.

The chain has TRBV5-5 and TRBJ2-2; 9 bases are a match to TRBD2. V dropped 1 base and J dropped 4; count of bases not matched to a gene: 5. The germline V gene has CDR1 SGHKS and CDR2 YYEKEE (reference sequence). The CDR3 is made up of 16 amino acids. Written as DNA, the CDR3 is TGTGCCAGCAGCTTGAGAGTAGCGGGAGCCACCGGGGAGCTGTTTTTT. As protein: CASSLRVAGATGELFF.